This T cell receptor beta chain comes out of a study of T cells in Graves' hyperthyroidism and ophthalmopathy. The source material, RNA transcripts, was used to amplify TCR beta CDR3 regions. HTBI primers were used for first-round RT-PCR of the TCR CDR3. TCRdb independently ran MiXCR on the multiplex PCR reads; one entry per CDR3 protein. The sample contains roughly 560,000 distinct CDR3 sequences, under 15% of which appear only once. Exclusion of patients followed from uncontrolled infection, other autoimmune disease, pregnancy or lactation. This CDR3 region has 14 residues. V lost 2 bases, J lost 5 bases, and 14 bases lay in between. Germline lookup yields CDR1 SGHTS and CDR2 YDEGEE.

This sequence joins TRBV5-8 and TRBJ2-7; D not certain. This clonotype originated in a woman in her 40s with Graves' ophthalmopathy. Sequences were obtained from blood. CDR3 bases: TGTGCCAGCAGCTTAGATGCGATCCTTAACGAGCAGTACTTC. It yields the protein CASSLDAILNEQYF.